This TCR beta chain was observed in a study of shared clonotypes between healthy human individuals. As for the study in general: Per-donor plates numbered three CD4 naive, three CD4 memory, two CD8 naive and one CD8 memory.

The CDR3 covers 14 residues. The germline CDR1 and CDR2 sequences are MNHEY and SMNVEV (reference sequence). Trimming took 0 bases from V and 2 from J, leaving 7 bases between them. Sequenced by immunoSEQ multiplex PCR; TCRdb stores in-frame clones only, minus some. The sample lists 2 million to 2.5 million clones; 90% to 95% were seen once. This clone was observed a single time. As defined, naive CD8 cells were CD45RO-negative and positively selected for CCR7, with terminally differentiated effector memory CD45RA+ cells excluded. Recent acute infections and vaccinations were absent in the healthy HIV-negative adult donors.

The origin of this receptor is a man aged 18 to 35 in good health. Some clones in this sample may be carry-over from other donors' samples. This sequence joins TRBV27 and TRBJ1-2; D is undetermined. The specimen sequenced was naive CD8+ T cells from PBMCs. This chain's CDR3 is CASSLSSGNYGYTF. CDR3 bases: TGTGCCAGCAGTTTATCGTCGGGAAACTATGGCTACACCTTC.